The entry below gives a single T cell receptor (beta chain) sequence along with its context. What it binds is not known. The method was immunoSEQ multiplex PCR; TCRdb's version includes in-frame clones alone and lacks a portion of them. Here the sample spans roughly 180,000 clones, roughly 88% being singletons. This sample was taken from a study of T cell responses to AZD1222 COVID-19 vaccine. Study summary: Pooled together were second doses at about 4 or about 12 weeks.

Findings of the study overall: Distributed over spike, vaccine-associated CD4 TCRs predominated at 160-218 and 743-854. Nearly half of unique spike-specific TCRs reportedly avoided B.1.351 and B.1.1.7 mutated regions. Donor demographics were predominantly white British with a female majority; clonal diversity may be underestimated.

The CDR3 spans 15 residues. With 6 bases removed from V and 0 bases from J, the gap between germline ends came to 12 bases. Germline V gene lookup returns CDR1 LNHDA and CDR2 SQIVND (reference sequence). The origin of this receptor is an adult in good health. The chain uses TRBV19 and TRBJ1-5; TRBD1 might be the D (5 bases). The specimen comprised peripheral blood, sampled on day 0 of AZD1222 vaccination. The CDR3 protein is CASSLGGGSNQPQHF. The CDR3 coding sequence is TGTGCCAGTAGCCTGGGGGGGGGTAGCAATCAGCCCCAGCATTTT.